The present T cell receptor (beta chain) was sequenced within a study of cytomegalovirus exposure and HLA in healthy donors. A multiplex PCR was run with 60 Vbeta primers and 13 Jbeta primers. Using immunoSEQ multiplex PCR, the repertoire was profiled, and TCRdb retains in-frame clones only, with some absent. The data hold roughly 140,000 clones, with 70% to 75% observed a single time. As for this clone: Antigen unknown.

Regarding the study as a whole: As was reported, the HLA-A and HLA-B alleles of most subjects were accurately predicted from TCR beta sequences. The study designated about 180 TCR beta chains cytomegalovirus-associated. A previous analysis found most TCR beta V segments productive roughly 87% or roughly 30% of the time.

The sequence derives from a human donor in good health. Sequences were obtained from PBMCs.

DNA for the CDR3: TGTGCCAGCAGCTTGGCCGGGCTAGCGGGAGGGATTAGAAACGAGCAGTACTTC. Its protein is CASSLAGLAGGIRNEQYF. The gene calls are TRBV5-4 and TRBJ2-7, with TRBD2 identical over 12 bases. The CDR3 totals 18 residues. With V trimmed by 0 bases and J by 5 bases, 12 bases remained unmatched. Germline V lookup: CDR1 SGHNT, CDR2 YYREEE (reference sequence).